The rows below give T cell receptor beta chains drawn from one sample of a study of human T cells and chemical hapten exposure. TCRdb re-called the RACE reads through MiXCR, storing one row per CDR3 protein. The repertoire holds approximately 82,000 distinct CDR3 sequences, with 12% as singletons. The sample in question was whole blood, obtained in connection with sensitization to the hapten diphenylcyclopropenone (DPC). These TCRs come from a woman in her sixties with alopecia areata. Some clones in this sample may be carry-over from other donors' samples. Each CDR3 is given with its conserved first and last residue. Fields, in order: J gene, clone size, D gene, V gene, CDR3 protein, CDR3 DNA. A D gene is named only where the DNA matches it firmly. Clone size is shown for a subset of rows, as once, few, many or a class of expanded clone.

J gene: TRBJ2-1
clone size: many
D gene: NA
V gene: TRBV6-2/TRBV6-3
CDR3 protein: CASSPGGSRNEQFF
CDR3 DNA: TGTGCCAGCAGTCCCGGGGGCTCCAGGAATGAGCAGTTCTTC

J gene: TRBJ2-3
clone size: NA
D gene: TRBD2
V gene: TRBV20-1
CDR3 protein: CSAVGGSTDTQYF
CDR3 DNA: TGCAGTGCCGTCGGGGGGTCCACAGATACGCAGTATTTT

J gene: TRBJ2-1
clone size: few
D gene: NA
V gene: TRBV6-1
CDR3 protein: CASSEARGGYEQFF
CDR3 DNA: TGTGCCAGCAGTGAAGCGCGAGGGGGGTATGAGCAGTTCTTC

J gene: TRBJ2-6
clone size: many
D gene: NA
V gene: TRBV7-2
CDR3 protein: CASSLESMGPDSGANVLTF
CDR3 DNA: TGTGCCAGCAGCTTAGAATCGATGGGCCCTGACTCTGGGGCCAACGTCCTGACTTTC

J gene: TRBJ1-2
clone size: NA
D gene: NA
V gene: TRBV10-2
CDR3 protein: CASSESGTYGYTF
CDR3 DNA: TGCGCCAGCAGTGAGTCGGGGACCTATGGCTACACCTTC

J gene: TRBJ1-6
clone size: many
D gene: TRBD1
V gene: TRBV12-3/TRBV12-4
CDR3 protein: CASSLGTGANNSPLHF
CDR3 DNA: TGTGCCAGCAGTTTAGGGACAGGGGCAAATAATTCACCCCTCCACTTT

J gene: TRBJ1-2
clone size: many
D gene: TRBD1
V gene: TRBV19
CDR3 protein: CASSTSGTGVLGYTF
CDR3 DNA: TGTGCCAGTAGTACATCCGGGACAGGAGTGCTTGGCTACACCTTC

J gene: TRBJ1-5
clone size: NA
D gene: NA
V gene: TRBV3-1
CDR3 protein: CASSQVGTQAQHF
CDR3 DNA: TGTGCCAGCAGCCAAGTAGGCACCCAGGCCCAGCATTTT

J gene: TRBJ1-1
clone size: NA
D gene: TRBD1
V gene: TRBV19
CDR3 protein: CASSTLLGDRINTEAFF
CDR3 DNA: TGTGCCAGTAGCACACTTCTGGGGGACAGGATAAACACTGAAGCTTTCTTT

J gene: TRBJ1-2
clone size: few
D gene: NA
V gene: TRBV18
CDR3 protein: CASSPRTGDGYTF
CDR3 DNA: TGTGCCAGCTCACCGAGAACGGGGGATGGCTACACCTTC

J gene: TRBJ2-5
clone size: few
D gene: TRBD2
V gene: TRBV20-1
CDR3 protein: CSASTSGGIQETQYF
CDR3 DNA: TGCAGTGCTAGCACTAGCGGGGGTATACAAGAGACCCAGTACTTC

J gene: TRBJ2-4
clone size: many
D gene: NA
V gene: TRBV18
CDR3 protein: CASSPTAARNRTLAKNIPYF
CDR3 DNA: TGTGCCAGCTCACCAACCGCGGCAAGAAACAGGACCCTAGCCAAAAACATTCCGTACTTC

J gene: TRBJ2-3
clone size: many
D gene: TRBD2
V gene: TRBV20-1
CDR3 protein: CSARALAGDTDTQYF
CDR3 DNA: TGCAGTGCTAGAGCCTTAGCGGGGGACACAGATACGCAGTATTTT

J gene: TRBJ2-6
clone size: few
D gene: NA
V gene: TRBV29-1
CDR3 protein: CSVGGISGANVLTF
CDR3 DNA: TGCAGCGTTGGCGGGATCTCTGGGGCCAACGTCCTGACTTTC

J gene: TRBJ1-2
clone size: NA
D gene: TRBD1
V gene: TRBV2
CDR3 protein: CASSPLRDRVGYTF
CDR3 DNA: TGTGCCAGCAGTCCCTTACGGGACAGGGTCGGCTACACCTTC

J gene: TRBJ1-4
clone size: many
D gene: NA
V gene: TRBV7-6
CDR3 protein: CASSPYTTNEKLFF
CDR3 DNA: TGTGCCAGCAGCCCTTATACAACTAATGAAAAACTGTTTTTT

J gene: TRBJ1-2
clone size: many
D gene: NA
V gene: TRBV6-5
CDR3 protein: CASSYSQTGASNYGYTF
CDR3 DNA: TGTGCCAGCAGTTATTCCCAGACGGGGGCCTCTAACTATGGCTACACCTTC

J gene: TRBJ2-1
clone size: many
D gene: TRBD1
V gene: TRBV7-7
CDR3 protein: CASSLVFPLPIDRGGYNEQFF
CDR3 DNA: TGTGCTAGCAGCTTAGTTTTCCCCCTGCCTATCGACAGGGGCGGTTACAATGAGCAGTTCTTC

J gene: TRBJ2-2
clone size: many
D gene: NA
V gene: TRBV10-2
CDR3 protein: CASIPGERAGELFF
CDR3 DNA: TGCGCCAGCATCCCAGGGGAGAGGGCCGGGGAGCTGTTTTTT

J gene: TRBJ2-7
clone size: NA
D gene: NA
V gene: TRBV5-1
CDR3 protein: CASSLIEGSGEQYF
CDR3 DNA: TGCGCCAGCAGCTTGATCGAGGGTTCTGGAGAGCAGTACTTC

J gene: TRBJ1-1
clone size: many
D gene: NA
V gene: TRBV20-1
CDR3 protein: CSALWTLNTEAFF
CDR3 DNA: TGCAGTGCCCTATGGACCCTGAACACTGAAGCTTTCTTT

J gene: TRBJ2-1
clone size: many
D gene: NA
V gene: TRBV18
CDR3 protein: CASSLRRDGLTYNEQFF
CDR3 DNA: TGTGCCAGCTCACTACGAAGGGACGGATTAACGTACAATGAGCAGTTCTTC

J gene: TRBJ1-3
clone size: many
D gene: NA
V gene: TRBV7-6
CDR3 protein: CASSLLLTSSSGNTIYF
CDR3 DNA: TGTGCCAGCAGCTTACTCCTAACGTCGAGCTCTGGAAACACCATATATTTT

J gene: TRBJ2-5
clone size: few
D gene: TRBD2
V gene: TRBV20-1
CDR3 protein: CSARLAGVRETQYF
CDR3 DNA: TGCAGTGCTAGACTAGCGGGGGTACGAGAGACCCAGTACTTC

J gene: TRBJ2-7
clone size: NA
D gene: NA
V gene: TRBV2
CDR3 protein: CASSEALSYEQYF
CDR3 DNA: TGTGCCAGCAGTGAGGCCCTCTCCTACGAGCAGTACTTC

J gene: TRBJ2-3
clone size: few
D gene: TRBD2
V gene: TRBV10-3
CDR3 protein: CAISESVTSGTDTQYF
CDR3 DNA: TGTGCCATCAGTGAGTCGGTTACTAGCGGCACAGATACGCAGTATTTT

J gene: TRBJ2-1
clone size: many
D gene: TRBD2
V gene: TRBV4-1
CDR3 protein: CASSPVGTKQFF
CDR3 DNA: TGCGCCAGCAGCCCAGTCGGGACTAAGCAGTTCTTC

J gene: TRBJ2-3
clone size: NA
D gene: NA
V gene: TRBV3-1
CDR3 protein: CASTGRADTQYF
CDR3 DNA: TGTGCCAGCACCGGGCGCGCAGATACGCAGTATTTT

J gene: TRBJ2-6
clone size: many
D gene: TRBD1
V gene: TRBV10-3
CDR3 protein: CAISEPGQGRGSGANVLTF
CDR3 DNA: TGTGCCATCAGTGAGCCGGGACAGGGGAGAGGCTCTGGGGCCAACGTCCTGACTTTC

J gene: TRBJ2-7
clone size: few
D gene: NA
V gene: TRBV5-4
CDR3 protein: CASSFRALTYEQYF
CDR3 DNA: TGTGCCAGCAGCTTCAGGGCTCTAACCTACGAGCAGTACTTC

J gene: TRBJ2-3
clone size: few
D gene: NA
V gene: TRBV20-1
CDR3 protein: CSERPDTQYF
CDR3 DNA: TGCAGTGAGCGCCCAGATACGCAGTATTTT

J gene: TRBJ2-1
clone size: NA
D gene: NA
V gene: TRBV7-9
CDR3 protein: CASSSPSSGRGRIRGNEQFF
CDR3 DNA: TGTGCCAGCAGTTCACCCTCCTCGGGGAGGGGGCGAATTAGGGGCAATGAGCAGTTCTTC

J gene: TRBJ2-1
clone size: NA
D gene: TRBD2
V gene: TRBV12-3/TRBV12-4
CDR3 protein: CASSLGLAGEQFF
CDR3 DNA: TGTGCCAGCAGTTTAGGACTAGCGGGAGAGCAGTTCTTC

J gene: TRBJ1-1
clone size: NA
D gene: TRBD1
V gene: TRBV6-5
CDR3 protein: CASSPYRTGDTEAFF
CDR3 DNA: TGTGCCAGCAGTCCCTACAGGACAGGGGACACTGAAGCTTTCTTT

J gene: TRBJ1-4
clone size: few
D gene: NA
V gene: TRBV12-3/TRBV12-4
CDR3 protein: CASSPPGTKSEKLFF
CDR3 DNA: TGTGCCAGCAGTCCGCCCGGGACAAAGAGTGAAAAACTGTTTTTT

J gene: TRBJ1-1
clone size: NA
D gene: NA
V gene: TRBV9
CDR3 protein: CASSVEQGNTEAFF
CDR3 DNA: TGTGCCAGCAGCGTAGAGCAAGGGAACACTGAAGCTTTCTTT

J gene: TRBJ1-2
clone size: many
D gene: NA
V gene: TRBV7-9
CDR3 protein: CASSLDARYTF
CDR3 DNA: TGTGCCAGCAGCTTAGATGCTCGCTACACCTTC

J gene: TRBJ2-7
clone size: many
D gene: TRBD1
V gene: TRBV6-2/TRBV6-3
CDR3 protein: CASRTGVYYEQYF
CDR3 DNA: TGTGCCAGCCGGACAGGGGTATACTACGAGCAGTACTTC

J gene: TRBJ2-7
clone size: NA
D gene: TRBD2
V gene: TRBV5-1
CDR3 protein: CASSLFSGGNEQYF
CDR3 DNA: TGCGCCAGCAGCTTATTCAGCGGGGGCAACGAGCAGTACTTC

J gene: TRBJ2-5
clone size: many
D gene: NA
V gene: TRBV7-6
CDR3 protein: CASSLPPGTQYF
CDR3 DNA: TGTGCCAGCAGCTTACCCCCAGGAACCCAGTACTTC

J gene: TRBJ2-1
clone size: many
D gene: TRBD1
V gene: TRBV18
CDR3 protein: CASSPGSRDRANEQFF
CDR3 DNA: TGTGCCAGCTCACCAGGGTCCCGAGACAGGGCCAATGAGCAGTTCTTC

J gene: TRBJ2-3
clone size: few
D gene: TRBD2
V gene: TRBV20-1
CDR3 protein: CSARPGLAVDTQYF
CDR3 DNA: TGCAGTGCTAGACCGGGACTAGCGGTAGATACGCAGTATTTT

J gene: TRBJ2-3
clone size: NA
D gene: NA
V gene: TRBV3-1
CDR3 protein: CASSQVAGADTQYF
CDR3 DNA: TGTGCCAGCAGCCAAGTCGCCGGGGCAGATACGCAGTATTTT

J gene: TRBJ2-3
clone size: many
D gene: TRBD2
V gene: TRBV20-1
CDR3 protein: CSAGLAGYTDTQYF
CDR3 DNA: TGCAGTGCGGGACTAGCGGGGTACACAGATACGCAGTATTTT

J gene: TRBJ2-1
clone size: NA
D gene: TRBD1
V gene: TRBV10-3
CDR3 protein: CAISYTTGYWEQFF
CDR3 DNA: TGTGCCATCAGTTACACGACAGGGTACTGGGAGCAGTTCTTC

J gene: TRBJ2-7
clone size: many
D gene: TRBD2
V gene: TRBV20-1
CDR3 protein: CSASGLAGTRYEQYF
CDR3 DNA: TGCAGTGCTAGTGGGCTAGCGGGGACCCGATACGAGCAGTACTTC